This T cell receptor (beta chain) appears in the sequencing data of a study of Tregs in tolerant kidney transplant recipients. Using immunoSEQ multiplex PCR, the repertoire was profiled, and TCRdb retains in-frame clones only, with some absent. This repertoire shows about 240,000 clones, around 81% found once; its top ten account for roughly 0.67%. Thawed PBMCs were FACS-sorted into unstimulated CD4+CD25+CD127- regulatory T cells, CD4+CD25- non-regulatory cells, CD4 and CD8 cells. The study's findings and limits: Biological reproducibility was not directly addressed, but technical replication error appeared minimal. Few patients were studied, so findings need validation in larger groups.

This clone showed up just once. Its antigen is unknown. Germline lookup yields CDR1 KGHSY and CDR2 FQNENV. The ends lost 4 bases at V and 4 bases at J; junction bases unmatched: 5. The CDR3 totals 14 residues. This clonotype originated in a human donor in good health. The sequencing input was CD4+ T cells from blood. The V call is TRBV16, the J call TRBJ2-5, with TRBD1 matching over 8 bases. The CDR3 loop is CASSLQGAGETQYF. CDR3 bases: TGTGCCAGCAGCCTCCAGGGGGCTGGAGAGACCCAGTACTTC.